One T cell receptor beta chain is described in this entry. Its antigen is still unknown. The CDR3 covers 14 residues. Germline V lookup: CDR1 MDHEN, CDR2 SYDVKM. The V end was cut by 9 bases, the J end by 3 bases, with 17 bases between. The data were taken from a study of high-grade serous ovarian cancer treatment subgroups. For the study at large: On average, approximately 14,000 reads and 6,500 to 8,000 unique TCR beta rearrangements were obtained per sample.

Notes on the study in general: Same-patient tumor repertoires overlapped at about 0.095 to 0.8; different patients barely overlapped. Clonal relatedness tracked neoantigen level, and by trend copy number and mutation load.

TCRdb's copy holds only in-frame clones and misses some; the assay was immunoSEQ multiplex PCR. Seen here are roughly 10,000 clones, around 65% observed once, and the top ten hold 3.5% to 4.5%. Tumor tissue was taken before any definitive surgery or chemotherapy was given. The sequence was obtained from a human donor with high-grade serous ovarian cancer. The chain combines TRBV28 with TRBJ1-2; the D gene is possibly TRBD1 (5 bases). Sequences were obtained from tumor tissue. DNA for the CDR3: TGTGCCAGTCTAGCCTCCCGGGGCTACTATGGCTACACCTTC. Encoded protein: CASLASRGYYGYTF.